This TCR beta chain is from a study of blood T cell repertoires in COVID-19. Study-wide context: Some COVID-19 samples were acute and others convalescent; all came from the United States, Italy and Spain.

Germline loops: CDR1 LGHDT, CDR2 YNNKEL (reference sequence). Between the trimmed V and J ends, which lost 1 base and 2 bases, there was a span of 18 bases. The length of the CDR3 is 19 residues. Per the original data handling: Amplification with reference gene primers provided the estimates of nucleated cell counts. Generated by immunoSEQ multiplex PCR, the TCRdb table keeps only in-frame clones and is missing some. D and trimming were read from the DNA, whereas the V and J calls and clone size are those reported in that table. The data contain more than 200,000 clones, about 87% of them singletons.

The source is a young woman with COVID-19, enrolled during active disease. The chain couples TRBV3-1 (or the pseudogene TRBV3-2) to TRBJ1-6; D not certain. Sequencing input: peripheral blood. DNA for the CDR3: TGTGCCAGCAGCCAAGTCCCCTCCGGGCGGGAACCCTATAATTCACCCCTCCACTTT. Translated: CASSQVPSGREPYNSPLHF.